These T cell receptor beta chains were read from a single sample in a study of blood T cell repertoires in COVID-19. The table came from immunoSEQ multiplex PCR; TCRdb's copy has only in-frame clones and leaves some out. This sample carries 200,000 to 300,000 clones, more than 85% of them seen once, and the ten largest clones take over 5%. Input material: peripheral blood. Every receptor here comes from a woman aged 55-70 years with COVID-19, enrolled during active disease. Both conserved end residues are part of each CDR3. A D gene is named only where the DNA matches it firmly. Only part of the rows carry a size: once, few, many, or a class if the clone is expanded.

v_gene,abundance,j_gene,d_gene,CDR3nt,CDR3aa
TRBV28,.,TRBJ1-2,.,TGTGCCAGCAGTTTCCGGGGTATCCTAAATAACTATGGCTACACCTTC,CASSFRGILNNYGYTF
TRBV20-1,once,TRBJ2-3,TRBD2,TGCAGTGCTCAGACTAGCGGAGGGCAGTATTTT,CSAQTSGGQYF
TRBV5-1,.,TRBJ1-6,TRBD1,TGCGCCAGCAGCCCCCGGGACAGGGACAATTCACCCCTCCACTTT,CASSPRDRDNSPLHF
TRBV7-3,.,TRBJ2-1,TRBD2,TGTGCCAGCAGCTTATTCGGGAGGGCCGTTTACAATGAGCAGTTCTTC,CASSLFGRAVYNEQFF
TRBV9,.,TRBJ1-6,.,TGTGCCAGCAGCGTTGGGGTGGGTGGACTTAGAGGTTCACCCCTCCACTTT,CASSVGVGGLRGSPLHF
TRBV19,.,TRBJ1-1,.,TGTGCCAGTAGTATACGCAAACCCGGGTCGAACACTGAAGCTTTCTTT,CASSIRKPGSNTEAFF
TRBV11-3,.,TRBJ2-7,TRBD2,TGTGCCAGCAGCCGGACTAGCGGGAGCTACGAGCAGTACTTC,CASSRTSGSYEQYF
TRBV21-1,.,TRBJ2-1,.,TGTGCCAGCAGCAAAGAAGGGAAGTGGAGCGGTTCTTACAATGAGCAGTTCTTC,CASSKEGKWSGSYNEQFF
TRBV7-9,.,TRBJ1-2,.,TGTGCCAGCAGCCGCGGGTTAGGTTCTAACTATGGCTACACCTTC,CASSRGLGSNYGYTF
TRBV19,.,TRBJ1-3,TRBD1,TGTGCCAGTAGTGTCGGACAGGACTCTGGAAACACCATATATTTT,CASSVGQDSGNTIYF
TRBV28,.,TRBJ1-3,.,TGTGCCAGCAGTTTATATTCCGCTGGAAACACCATATATTTT,CASSLYSAGNTIYF
TRBV29-1,.,TRBJ1-5,.,TGCAGCGTTGAAGATGGGGGAGGGCCCCAGCATTTT,CSVEDGGGPQHF
TRBV19,.,TRBJ2-5,TRBD2,TGTGCCAGTAGTTTCGGGACTAGAGAGACCCAGTACTTC,CASSFGTRETQYF
TRBV5-4,.,TRBJ2-1,.,TGTGCCAGCAGCTTCGGTAGGACTCTCTCCTACAATGAGCAGTTCTTC,CASSFGRTLSYNEQFF
TRBV16,.,TRBJ2-3,.,TGTGCCAGCAGCAATGTGGAAGCAGGATTGACAGATACGCAGTATTTT,CASSNVEAGLTDTQYF
TRBV5-1,.,TRBJ2-7,TRBD1,TGCGCCAGCAGCGCGGCGGGACAGGGTGTCCACGAGCAGTACTTC,CASSAAGQGVHEQYF
TRBV4-3,.,TRBJ1-2,.,TGCGCCAGCAGCCAAGAACAGGGTGTCCGTGGCTACACCTTC,CASSQEQGVRGYTF
TRBV4-1,.,TRBJ2-2,.,TGCGCCAGCAGCCGAGCTACTTCGAACACCGGGGAGCTGTTTTTT,CASSRATSNTGELFF
TRBV2,.,TRBJ1-1,.,TGTGCCAGCAGGGGGGACACCGGGCTGAACACTGAAGCTTTCTTT,CASRGDTGLNTEAFF
TRBV19,.,TRBJ1-5,TRBD1,TGTGCCAGTAGCCTGACAGGGGCTCCCAATCAGCCCCAGCATTTT,CASSLTGAPNQPQHF
TRBV7-3,.,TRBJ2-3,TRBD2,TGTGCCAGCAGCTTAGGGGGCTTAGCGGGGGTTAGCACAGATACGCAGTATTTT,CASSLGGLAGVSTDTQYF
TRBV7-9,few,TRBJ2-1,.,TGTGCCAGCAGCTCCACCTGGGGCAAATACAATGAGCAGTTCTTC,CASSSTWGKYNEQFF
TRBV29-1,.,TRBJ2-3,TRBD2,TGCAGCGCGGCGGGGGATATGTTTGGGACAGATACGCAGTATTTT,CSAAGDMFGTDTQYF
TRBV19,.,TRBJ1-2,TRBD1,TGTGCCAGTAGTATGGACAGGGCGGCCTATGGCTACACCTTC,CASSMDRAAYGYTF
TRBV9,.,TRBJ1-1,.,TGTGCCAGCAGCGTAGGACGGGGGGAATTTTCTGAAGCTTTCTTT,CASSVGRGEFSEAFF
TRBV7-3,.,TRBJ2-6,.,TGTGCCAGCAGCTACGAGCTAGCTGGGGCCAACGTCCTGACTTTC,CASSYELAGANVLTF
TRBV19,.,TRBJ2-2,TRBD2,TGTGCCAGTCGAAAGCGGGAGGGGGTCGGGGAGCTGTTTTTT,CASRKREGVGELFF
TRBV29-1,.,TRBJ2-7,TRBD1,TGCAGCGTGGCCGGACAGGGGGCCAACGAGCAGTACTTC,CSVAGQGANEQYF
TRBV7-3,.,TRBJ2-1,TRBD2,TGTGCCAGCAGCTTAGGGACTAGCGGCTACAATGAGCAGTTCTTC,CASSLGTSGYNEQFF
TRBV27,.,TRBJ1-6,TRBD1,TGTGCCAGCAGAAAGACAGGGGGCCTTTTGACACCCCTCCACTTT,CASRKTGGLLTPLHF
TRBV7-3,.,TRBJ2-5,.,TGTGCCAGCAGCTTATCCCCTGTAAACCAAGAGACCCAGTACTTC,CASSLSPVNQETQYF
TRBV21-1,.,TRBJ2-7,.,TGTGCCAGCAGCCGCGAGGTAGGACCAGGGGAAGGTTCGAACGAGCAGTACTTC,CASSREVGPGEGSNEQYF
TRBV9,few,TRBJ2-5,TRBD2,TGTGCCAGCAGCGTAGCCGGGGGAGGGGAGACCCAGTACTTC,CASSVAGGGETQYF
TRBV9,.,TRBJ2-2,TRBD2,TGTGCCAGCAGCGTAGAGGGCGGGAGACGTGGCACCGGGGAGCTGTTTTTT,CASSVEGGRRGTGELFF
TRBV6-2/TRBV6-3,.,TRBJ1-1,TRBD1,TGTGCCAGCAGTTTGGGACAGCCCTCGGAAGCTTTCTTT,CASSLGQPSEAFF
TRBV30,.,TRBJ2-1,.,TGTGCCTTAGATCTACAGTTCTTC,CALDLQFF